This passage covers 32 T cell receptor beta chains from one sample sequenced in a study of T cell changes during pregnancy in multiple sclerosis (dated by TCRdb to between 2019 and 2020). Libraries were built with the immunoSEQ multiplex PCR assay. TCRdb took this table from immuneACCESS and kept in-frame rearrangements with V and J called. Such tables lack part of the clones; where checked against another copy, unresolved V genes explain under half of the gap, and the rest is unexplained. This sample holds approximately 57,000 clones; around 90% were observed only once. The top ten constitute 0.15% to 0.2% of the sample. The sample in question was CD4+ T cells from peripheral blood mononuclear cells, obtained in the second trimester of pregnancy. These receptors were taken from a female donor with multiple sclerosis, enrolled in a pregnancy study.

This sequence joins TRBV7-3 and TRBJ2-3, with 8 positions matching TRBD2. Trimming cost V 5 bases and J 2 bases; bases outside gene matches: 18. The CDR3 covers 19 residues. Per germline, CDR1 SGHTA and CDR2 FQGTGA. The CDR3 sequence is CASSLWGALSGGPTDTQYF. The CDR3 nucleotides read TGTGCCAGCAGCCTCTGGGGGGCTTTAAGCGGGGGACCCACAGATACGCAGTATTTT.

The chain couples TRBV6-6 to TRBJ1-2; D is uncertain. V gave up 8 bases and J gave up 4 bases, with 17 bases separating them. This CDR3 is built from 14 residues. Germline V lookup: CDR1 MNHNY, CDR2 SVGAGI (reference sequence). The DNA of the CDR3 is TGTGCCAGCCTGTCCACAGCGGACCTCTATGGCTACACCTTC. Protein sequence: CASLSTADLYGYTF.

The chain employs TRBV9 and TRBJ2-1; perhaps TRBD2 as D (5 bases). From germline, CDR1 is SGDLS and CDR2 YYNGEE. The V gene lost 2 bases and the J gene lost 2 bases, with 11 bases spanning the gap. CDR3 size: 15 residues. CDR3 sequence: CASSVEAGTYNEQFF. The CDR3 nucleotides read TGTGCCAGCAGCGTGGAAGCCGGGACCTACAATGAGCAGTTCTTC.

J is TRBJ2-7 and V is TRBV7-9; 7 bases are shared with TRBD2. The CDR3 has 13 residues. With V trimmed by 3 bases and J by 6 bases, 5 bases remained unmatched. Germline V gene data show CDR1 as SEHNR and CDR2 as FQNEAQ (reference sequence). CDR3 nucleotides: TGTGCCAGCAGCTTCCAGGGAGGGGCCGAGCAGTACTTC. This gives the protein CASSFQGGAEQYF.

This rearrangement joins TRBV9 to TRBJ1-2; perhaps TRBD1 as D (6 bases). V lost 2 bases to trimming and J lost 7 bases, with 15 bases between them. CDR3 length: 14 amino acids. Germline-derived CDR1 and CDR2 are SGDLS and YYNGEE. The chain's CDR3 is CASSVDSRGSGYTF. The CDR3 DNA reads TGTGCCAGCAGCGTGGACAGTAGGGGGTCTGGCTACACCTTC.

The chain uses TRBV10-3 and TRBJ1-1; 7 bases fit TRBD1. Germline CDR1 ENHRY, CDR2 SYGVKD. The CDR3 is made up of 14 amino acids. The trim removed 6 bases at V and 3 bases at J, leaving 7 bases unmatched. In DNA, the CDR3 is TGTGCCATCAGACACCCGGGACAGCACACTGAAGCTTTCTTT. This gives the protein CAIRHPGQHTEAFF.

The chain has TRBV6-1 and TRBJ1-1; weak D call: TRBD1 (6 bases). Germline V gives CDR1 MNHNS, CDR2 SASEGT. V lost 2 bases to trimming and J lost 0 bases, with 10 bases between them. This CDR3 is 15 amino acids long. The CDR3 sequence is CASSEYGQMNTEAFF. The CDR3 DNA follows: TGTGCCAGCAGTGAATATGGACAGATGAACACTGAAGCTTTCTTT.

V and J are TRBV10-3 and TRBJ2-7; 7 nucleotides line up with TRBD1. V gave up 9 bases and J gave up 0 bases; unmatched junction bases: 5. CDR3 size: 13 residues. Per the germline V gene, CDR1 is ENHRY and CDR2 is SYGVKD. This chain's CDR3 is CAMGSGGSYEQYF. CDR3 nucleotides: TGTGCCATGGGTTCAGGGGGCTCCTACGAGCAGTACTTC.

The rearrangement uses TRBV11-1 and TRBJ2-3; TRBD2 matches 9 bases. CDR1 and CDR2 from the germline V gene are SGHAT and FQDESV (reference sequence). Trimming took 6 bases from V and 5 from J; bases not matched to a gene: 12. The CDR3 has 16 residues. Here the CDR3 DNA reads TGTGCCAGCAGTGTAGTGGCGGGGGGGCGTGAAGATACGCAGTATTTT. Translating gives CASSVVAGGREDTQYF. The full variable domain, in which reference TRBV11-1 and TRBJ2-3 provide the parts outside the CDR3, is EAEVAQSPRYKITEKSQAVAFWCDPISGHATLYWYRQILGQGPELLVQFQDESVVDDSQLPKDRFSAERLKGVDSTLKIQPAELGDSAMYLCASSVVAGGREDTQYFGPGTRLTVL.

V gene TRBV6-6 combines with J gene TRBJ1-5; D is uncertain. This CDR3 has 14 amino acids. Germline assignment: CDR1 MNHNY and CDR2 SVGAGI (reference sequence). Trimming stripped 6 bases from V and 1 base from J, with 10 bases between. CDR3 amino acids: CASSLNPSNQPQHF. The CDR3 bases are TGTGCCAGCAGCCTTAATCCCAGCAATCAGCCCCAGCATTTT.

The V gene is TRBV25-1, the J gene TRBJ2-1, with 10 bases that match TRBD2. CDR1 and CDR2 (germline): MGHDK, SYGVNS. V was pared by 6 bases and J by 9 bases, with 11 bases of the junction left unmatched. This CDR3 is 15 amino acids long. The CDR3 DNA sequence: TGTGCCAGCAGGGCCCGGGGGACTAGCGACGGTGAGCAGTTCTTC. Its translation: CASRARGTSDGEQFF.

This clone was seen a single time. The CDR3 spells CASRSEGVRTEAFF. The CDR3 nucleotides are TGTGCCAGCAGATCCGAGGGGGTGCGCACTGAAGCTTTCTTT. The V call is TRBV5-6, the J call TRBJ1-1, with D maybe TRBD1 (6 bases). Trimming removed 5 bases from V and 4 bases from J, with 15 bases in between. The germline gives CDR1 SGHDT, CDR2 YYEEEE. The CDR3 has 14 residues.

The gene calls are TRBV9 and TRBJ2-1, with D maybe TRBD2 (6 bases). The CDR3 totals 16 residues. Trimming pared 1 base from V and 2 bases from J, leaving 13 bases between. The germline V gene has CDR1 SGDLS and CDR2 YYNGEE. The CDR3 sequence: CASSVRLARPYNEQFF. CDR3 nucleotides: TGTGCCAGCAGCGTACGGCTAGCGAGACCCTACAATGAGCAGTTCTTC.

The chain links TRBV7-2 to TRBJ1-5; possible D gene TRBD1, 5 bases. The CDR3 has 18 amino acids. The germline CDR1 and CDR2 sequences are SGHTA and FQGNSA. The V end lost 0 bases, the J end lost 7 bases, and 22 bases lay between the germline ends. The DNA of the CDR3 is TGTGCCAGCAGCTTAGCCCCCCAGTTTCTCCAGGGCGACCAGCCCCAGCATTTT. Translated, it gives CASSLAPQFLQGDQPQHF.

The CDR3 is CASGASGSETQYF. CDR3 coding DNA: TGTGCCAGCGGGGCTAGCGGGTCCGAGACCCAGTACTTC. The J gene is TRBJ2-5, the V gene TRBV6-1; 8 nucleotides align to TRBD2. J was trimmed by 5 bases and V by 8 bases; bases with no gene match: 7. Germline V gives CDR1 MNHNS, CDR2 SASEGT. The CDR3 runs to 13 residues.

The chain combines TRBV5-1 with TRBJ2-3; 7 nucleotides agree with TRBD1. V gave up 4 bases and J gave up 3 bases; unmatched junction bases: 11. Germline V gene sequence: CDR1 SGHRS, CDR2 YFSETQ. The CDR3 consists of 16 residues. CDR3 DNA sequence: TGCGCCAGCAGCGTGACAGGGACACTCCCAACAGATACGCAGTATTTT. Translating it yields CASSVTGTLPTDTQYF. The full variable domain, in which reference TRBV5-1 and TRBJ2-3 provide the parts outside the CDR3, is KAGVTQTPRYLIKTRGQQVTLSCSPISGHRSVSWYQQTPGQGLQFLFEYFSETQRNKGNFPGRFSGRQFSNSRSEMNVSTLELGDSALYLCASSVTGTLPTDTQYFGPGTRLTVL.

This chain uses TRBV7-2 with TRBJ1-6; 11 bases agree with TRBD1. With 3 bases clipped from V and 10 bases from J, the junction kept 5 bases outside the gene matches. Germline assignment: CDR1 SGHTA and CDR2 FQGNSA. The CDR3 contains 15 residues. The CDR3, as DNA: TGTGCCAGCAGCTTGCGGACAGGGGGCAGGTCACCCCTCCACTTT. Translation gives CASSLRTGGRSPLHF.

The chain couples TRBV30 to TRBJ1-4; D perhaps matches TRBD1 (6 bases). The CDR3 runs 12 residues. Per germline, CDR1 GTSNPN and CDR2 SVGIG (reference sequence). V gave up 8 bases and J gave up 3 bases, with 10 bases separating them. The CDR3 nucleotides are TGTGCCGGCAGGGGCGCTAATGAAAAACTGTTTTTT. Protein product: CAGRGANEKLFF.

The chain is built from TRBV7-8 and TRBJ1-2, with 7 bases aligning to TRBD1. V was pared by 5 bases and J by 3 bases, with 3 bases of the junction left unmatched. This CDR3 comprises 13 residues. The germline V gene has CDR1 SGHVS and CDR2 FQNEAQ. CDR3 DNA sequence: TGTGCCAGCAGCCCCAGGGGGGACTATGGCTACACCTTC. As protein: CASSPRGDYGYTF.

The V gene is TRBV27, the J gene TRBJ2-3; D may be TRBD2 (6 bases). V was shortened by 10 bases and J by 4 bases, with 15 bases between the two germline ends. From germline, CDR1 is MNHEY and CDR2 SMNVEV (reference sequence). The CDR3 has 13 amino acids. CDR3 sequence reads: CAIRGNGADTQYF. DNA for the CDR3: TGTGCCATCCGGGGGAATGGGGCAGATACGCAGTATTTT.

V gene TRBV18 combines with J gene TRBJ1-2; D is undetermined. Trimming pared 4 bases from V and 0 bases from J, leaving 12 bases between. The CDR3 contains 15 residues. CDR1 and CDR2 from the germline V gene are KGHSH and LQKENI. Written as DNA, the CDR3 is TGTGCCAGCTCACAGTCCAACGGAGCTAACTATGGCTACACCTTC. This sequence encodes CASSQSNGANYGYTF.

The chain combines TRBV7-9 with TRBJ1-4, with TRBD1 matching over 10 bases. This CDR3 is built from 13 residues. With V trimmed by 8 bases and J by 7 bases, 4 bases remained unmatched. Germline V gene data show CDR1 as SEHNR and CDR2 as FQNEAQ (reference sequence). CDR3 nucleotide sequence: TGTGCCAGCCAGGACAGGGGGGGTGAAAAACTGTTTTTT. Protein product: CASQDRGGEKLFF.

This sequence joins TRBV15 and TRBJ1-2; 9 bases are a match to TRBD1. The V and J ends lost 0 bases and 2 bases, in that order; junction bases with no gene match: 7. Germline V gene sequence: CDR1 LNHNV, CDR2 YYDKDF (reference sequence). CDR3 length: 17 residues. The chain's CDR3 is CATSRDGLGQGNYGYTF. As DNA, the CDR3 is TGTGCCACCAGCAGAGATGGCCTAGGACAGGGGAACTATGGCTACACCTTC.

The genes are TRBV6-1 and TRBJ2-1, with D possibly TRBD1 on 6 matching bases. Germline V gene data show CDR1 as MNHNS and CDR2 as SASEGT. Trimming shortened V by 10 bases and J by 6 bases, and 22 bases separated the two germline ends. The CDR3 has 15 residues. CDR3 region: CANSISLQGGNEQFF. The CDR3 DNA reads as TGTGCCAACTCGATTTCCCTACAGGGCGGCAATGAGCAGTTCTTC.

As DNA, the CDR3 is TGTGCCAGTAGCAAGGACAGGCTCTATGGCTACACCTTC. It specifies CASSKDRLYGYTF. This chain connects TRBV19 to TRBJ1-2, with 7 bases fitting TRBD1. The germline gives CDR1 LNHDA, CDR2 SQIVND (reference sequence). The V gene end was trimmed by 6 bases and the J gene end by 4 bases; junction bases not matched to a gene: 5. The CDR3 has 13 amino acids.

This clone was counted a single time. The chain joins TRBV5-6 to TRBJ2-5, with a possible D match to TRBD2 (5 bases). This CDR3 spans 15 amino acids. V lost 4 bases to trimming and J lost 2 bases, with 15 bases between them. Germline V gene lookup returns CDR1 SGHDT and CDR2 YYEEEE. This chain's CDR3 is CASSGDAGGQETQYF. Here the CDR3 DNA reads TGTGCCAGCAGCGGGGATGCCGGAGGACAAGAGACCCAGTACTTC.

The V call is TRBV9, the J call TRBJ2-3, with 7 bases that match TRBD2. CDR3 length: 15 amino acids. V lost 2 bases and J lost 4; bases outside the gene matches: 7. Looked up from germline, CDR1 is SGDLS and CDR2 is YYNGEE. CDR3 sequence reads: CASSVRGGAADTQYF. CDR3 nucleotide sequence: TGTGCCAGCAGCGTTCGCGGGGGAGCGGCAGATACGCAGTATTTT.

The chain couples TRBV9 to TRBJ1-1; 7 positions agree with TRBD1. This CDR3 spans 17 amino acids. CDR1 and CDR2 from the germline V gene are SGDLS and YYNGEE. The V segment lost 4 bases and the J segment 1 base; nucleotides outside the gene matches: 13. In DNA, the CDR3 is TGTGCCAGCAGCCCCCGCGATCCCGGACAGGCGAACACTGAAGCTTTCTTT. The encoded protein is CASSPRDPGQANTEAFF.

The chain couples TRBV4-1 to TRBJ1-4; D gene ambiguous. V lost 0 bases and J 8 bases, leaving 7 bases between the germline ends. CDR3 length: 13 residues. Per germline, CDR1 MGHRA and CDR2 YSYEKL. The CDR3 sequence: CASSQDVREKLFF. The CDR3 nucleotides read TGCGCCAGCAGCCAAGATGTACGGGAAAAACTGTTTTTT.

The V and J genes are TRBV30 and TRBJ1-3; D not resolved. CDR3 length: 11 amino acids. The V gene lost 4 bases and the J gene lost 4 bases, with 5 bases spanning the gap. The germline V gene encodes CDR1 GTSNPN and CDR2 SVGIG (reference sequence). CDR3 amino acids: CAWIGGNTIYF. CDR3 DNA sequence: TGTGCCTGGATCGGGGGAAACACCATATATTTT.

This clone was recorded only once. The gene calls are TRBV7-2 and TRBJ2-5; 7 bases fit TRBD1. Losses at the gene ends were 5 bases for V and 1 base for J; bases not matched to a gene: 7. From germline, CDR1 is SGHTA and CDR2 FQGNSA. The CDR3 runs to 15 residues. As DNA, the CDR3 is TGTGCCAGCAGCCCAGGGACAGCTACCCAAGAGACCCAGTACTTC. It yields the protein CASSPGTATQETQYF.

V is TRBV7-2 and J is TRBJ1-4; D gene unclear. This CDR3 contains 12 residues. Trimming removed 3 bases at V and 10 bases at J, with 9 bases between. Germline V lookup: CDR1 SGHTA, CDR2 FQGNSA. In nucleotides, the CDR3 is TGTGCCAGCAGCTTGCTCGGTGGAAAACTGTTTTTT. It yields the protein CASSLLGGKLFF.